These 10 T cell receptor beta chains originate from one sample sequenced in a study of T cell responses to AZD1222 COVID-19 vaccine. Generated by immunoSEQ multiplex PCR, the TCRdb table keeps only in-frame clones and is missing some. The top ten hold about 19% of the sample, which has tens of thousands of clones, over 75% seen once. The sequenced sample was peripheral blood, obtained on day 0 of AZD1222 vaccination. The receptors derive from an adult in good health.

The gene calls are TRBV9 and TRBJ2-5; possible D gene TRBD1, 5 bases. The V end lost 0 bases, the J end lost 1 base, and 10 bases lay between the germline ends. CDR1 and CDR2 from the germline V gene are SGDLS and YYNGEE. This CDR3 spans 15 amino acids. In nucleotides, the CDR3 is TGTGCCAGCAGCGTAGAGCTGACAGCCCAAGAGACCCAGTACTTC. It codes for CASSVELTAQETQYF.

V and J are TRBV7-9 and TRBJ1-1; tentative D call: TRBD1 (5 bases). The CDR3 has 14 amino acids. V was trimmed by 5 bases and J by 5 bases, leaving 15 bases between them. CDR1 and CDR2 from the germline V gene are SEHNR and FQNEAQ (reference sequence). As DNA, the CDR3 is TGTGCCAGCAGCCCCGATGGGGGTATGACTGAAGCTTTCTTT. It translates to CASSPDGGMTEAFF.

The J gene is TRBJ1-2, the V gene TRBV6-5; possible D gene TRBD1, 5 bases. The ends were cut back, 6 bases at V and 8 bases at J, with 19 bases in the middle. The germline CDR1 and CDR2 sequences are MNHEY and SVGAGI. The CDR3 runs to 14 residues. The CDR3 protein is CASRVHGGGLGYTF. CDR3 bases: TGTGCCAGCAGGGTCCATGGGGGAGGACTCGGCTACACCTTC.

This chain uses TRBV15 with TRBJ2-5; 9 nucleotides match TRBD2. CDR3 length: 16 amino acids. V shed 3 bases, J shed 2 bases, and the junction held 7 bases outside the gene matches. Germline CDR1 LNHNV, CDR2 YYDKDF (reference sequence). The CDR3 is CATSRLAGAGQETQYF. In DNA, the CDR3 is TGTGCCACCAGCAGGTTAGCGGGGGCGGGTCAAGAGACCCAGTACTTC. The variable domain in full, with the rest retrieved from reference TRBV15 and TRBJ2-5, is DAMVIQNPRYQVTQFGKPVTLSCSQTLNHNVMYWYQQKSSQAPKLLFHYYDKDFNNEADTPDNFQSRRPNTSFCFLDIRSPGLGDTAMYLCATSRLAGAGQETQYFGPGTRLLVL.

CDR3 residues: CRGGQDYGYTF. In DNA form, the CDR3 reads TGCAGGGGGGGACAGGATTATGGCTACACCTTC. The chain has TRBV20-1 and TRBJ1-2; 8 bases agree with TRBD1. There are 11 residues in the CDR3. Germline-derived CDR1 and CDR2 are DFQATT and SNEGSKA (reference sequence).

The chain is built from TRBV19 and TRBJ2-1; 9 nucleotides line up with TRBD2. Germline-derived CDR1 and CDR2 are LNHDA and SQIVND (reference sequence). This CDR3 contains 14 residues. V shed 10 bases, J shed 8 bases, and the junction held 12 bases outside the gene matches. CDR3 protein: CATAGSGGPHEQFF. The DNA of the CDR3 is TGTGCCACCGCGGGGAGCGGGGGGCCCCATGAGCAGTTCTTC.

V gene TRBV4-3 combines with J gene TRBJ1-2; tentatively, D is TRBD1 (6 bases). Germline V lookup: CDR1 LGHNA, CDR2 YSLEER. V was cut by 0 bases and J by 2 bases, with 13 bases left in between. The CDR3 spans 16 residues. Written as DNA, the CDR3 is TGCGCCAGCAGCCAAGATAGTACAGGGCTGAACTATGGCTACACCTTC. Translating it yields CASSQDSTGLNYGYTF.

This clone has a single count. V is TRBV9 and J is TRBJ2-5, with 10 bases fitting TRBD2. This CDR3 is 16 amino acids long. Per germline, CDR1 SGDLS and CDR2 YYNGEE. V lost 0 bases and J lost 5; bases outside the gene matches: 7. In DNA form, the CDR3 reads TGTGCCAGCAGCGTAGGGAGTAGCGGGAGGAGGGAGACCCAGTACTTC. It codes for CASSVGSSGRRETQYF.

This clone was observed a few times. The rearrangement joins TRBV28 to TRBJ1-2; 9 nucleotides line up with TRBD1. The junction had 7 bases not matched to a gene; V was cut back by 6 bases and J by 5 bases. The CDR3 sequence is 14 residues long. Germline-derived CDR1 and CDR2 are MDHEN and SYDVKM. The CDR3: CASSPRQGDYGYTF. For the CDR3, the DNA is TGTGCCAGCAGCCCTCGACAGGGGGATTATGGCTACACCTTC.

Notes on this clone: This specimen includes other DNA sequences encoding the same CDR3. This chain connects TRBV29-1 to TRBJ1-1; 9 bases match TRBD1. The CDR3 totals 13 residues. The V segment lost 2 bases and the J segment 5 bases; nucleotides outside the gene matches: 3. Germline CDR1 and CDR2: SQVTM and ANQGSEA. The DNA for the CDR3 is TGCAGCGTTGAAAGACAGGGGGGGACTGAAGCTTTCTTT. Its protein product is CSVERQGGTEAFF. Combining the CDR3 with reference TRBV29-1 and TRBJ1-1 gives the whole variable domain SAVISQKPSRDICQRGTSLTIQCQVDSQVTMMFWYRQQPGQSLTLIATANQGSEATYESGFVIDKFPISRPNLTFSTLTVSNMSPEDSSIYLCSVERQGGTEAFFGQGTRLTVV.